One sample yielded the 22 T cell receptor beta chains listed below, sequenced in a study of HIV-infected patients and healthy controls. cDNA was made from about 500 ng RNA using alpha and beta constant primers. Separate chain-specific third strand synthesis with multiplexing indices produced the alpha and beta libraries. A single record per CDR3 protein comes from TCRdb applying MiXCR to the 5' RACE reads. The table has about 15,000 distinct CDR3 sequences, around 5.5% seen once; the top ten hold 1.5% to 2%. All unsorted peripheral T cells were captured because whole blood was used without fractionation. Sequencing was done on a sample of blood. Receptor source: an adult in good health.

This clonotype came up many times. The rearrangement links TRBV6-5 to TRBJ2-7, with 8 nucleotides matching TRBD1. V lost 2 bases and J lost 6; bases outside the gene matches: 9. This CDR3 is 15 amino acids long. Per germline, CDR1 MNHEY and CDR2 SVGAGI. CDR3 sequence (DNA): TGTGCCAGCAGTTACGACCCAGGGGGCGAGATCGAGCAGTACTTC. This sequence encodes CASSYDPGGEIEQYF.

This clonotype was counted many times. V gene TRBV7-9 combines with J gene TRBJ1-2; 7 nucleotides match TRBD1. Germline V gene data show CDR1 as SEHNR and CDR2 as FQNEAQ (reference sequence). This CDR3 spans 15 amino acids. V lost 4 bases to trimming and J lost 6 bases; unmatched junction nucleotides: 11. The CDR3 DNA follows: TGTGCCAGCAGCTCCCGAAACAGGGGAACGGATGGCTACACCTTC. Its translation is CASSSRNRGTDGYTF.

This clonotype was observed many times. The chain is built from TRBV5-4 and TRBJ2-2, with D maybe TRBD2 (7 bases). The CDR3 runs to 16 residues. Germline CDR1 and CDR2: SGHNT and YYREEE (reference sequence). V was pared by 0 bases and J by 2 bases, with 11 bases between. CDR3 sequence (DNA): TGTGCCAGCAGCTTGGCGCGGGGGCGAAACACCGGGGAGCTGTTTTTT. This translates into CASSLARGRNTGELFF.

This clonotype is medium-sized in the sample. This sequence joins TRBV7-9 and TRBJ2-3; the D is unclear. Germline CDR1 and CDR2: SEHNR and FQNEAQ (reference sequence). This CDR3 contains 12 residues. Trimming left V 0 bases short and J 4 bases short, with 2 bases between. The CDR3 region has the DNA TGTGCCAGCAGCTTAGCCCCAGATACGCAGTATTTT. Translated: CASSLAPDTQYF. Based on the CDR3 plus reference TRBV7-9 and TRBJ2-3, the full variable domain is DTGVSQNPRHKITKRGQNVTFRCDPISEHNRLYWYRQTLGQGPEFLTYFQNEAQLEKSRLLSDRFSAERPKGSFSTLEIQRTEQGDSAMYLCASSLAPDTQYFGPGTRLTVL.

The table lists this clonotype with many counts. This sequence joins TRBV7-6 and TRBJ1-1, with TRBD1 as a possible D gene (6 bases). The CDR3 runs 18 residues. Germline V gene data show CDR1 as SGHVS and CDR2 as FNYEAQ. V was shortened by 3 bases and J by 0 bases, with 20 bases between the two germline ends. The CDR3 loop is CASSFAVAEGELNTEAFF. The CDR3 DNA is TGTGCCAGCAGCTTTGCTGTTGCCGAGGGGGAGTTGAACACTGAAGCTTTCTTT.

This clonotype was counted at least ten times. This chain links TRBV5-4 with TRBJ2-3; a weak D match, TRBD2 (5 bases). Germline CDR1 reads SGHNT; CDR2 reads YYREEE (reference sequence). The CDR3 has 13 amino acids. V lost 0 bases and J 5 bases, leaving 7 bases between the germline ends. The CDR3 DNA reads TGTGCCAGCAGCTTGGGCGGACTAGATACGCAGTATTTT. This translates into CASSLGGLDTQYF.

In its sample, this clonotype was seen many times. This rearrangement joins TRBV27 to TRBJ1-5; possible D gene TRBD1, 5 bases. Germline V gene data show CDR1 as MNHEY and CDR2 as SMNVEV (reference sequence). Trimming cost V 2 bases and J 3 bases, with 14 bases left between them. The CDR3 consists of 16 residues. The CDR3 reads CASSLSWGEANQPQHF. The CDR3 DNA reads TGTGCCAGCAGTTTAAGTTGGGGGGAGGCCAATCAGCCCCAGCATTTT.

This clonotype was seen many times. The chain has TRBV5-1 and TRBJ1-1, with 7 bases fitting TRBD1. CDR1 SGHRS and CDR2 YFSETQ come from the germline V gene. This CDR3 spans 13 amino acids. V lost 7 bases and J lost 2; bases outside the gene matches: 5. The CDR3 bases are TGCGCCAGCGGCACAGGGGCAAACACTGAAGCTTTCTTT. This gives the protein CASGTGANTEAFF. The variable domain in full, completed from reference TRBV5-1 and TRBJ1-1, reads KAGVTQTPRYLIKTRGQQVTLSCSPISGHRSVSWYQQTPGQGLQFLFEYFSETQRNKGNFPGRFSGRQFSNSRSEMNVSTLELGDSALYLCASGTGANTEAFFGQGTRLTVV.

The chain is built from TRBV5-4 and TRBJ1-2, with D possibly TRBD1 on 5 matching bases. The CDR3 sequence is 14 residues long. Germline values: CDR1 SGHNT, CDR2 YYREEE (reference sequence). V gave up 0 bases and J gave up 4 bases, with 10 bases separating them. The CDR3 reads CASSLGGGVYGYTF. In nucleotides, the CDR3 is TGTGCCAGCAGCTTGGGGGGAGGGGTCTATGGCTACACCTTC.

This sequence joins TRBV3-1 and TRBJ2-2; 15 bases match TRBD2. Germline V gene data show CDR1 as LGHDT and CDR2 as YNNKEL (reference sequence). J was trimmed by 4 bases and V by 5 bases; bases with no gene match: 11. There are 19 residues in the CDR3. CDR3 sequence (DNA): TGTGCCAGCAGCGCAGATCGGACTAGCGGGGGGGTCCTCACCGGGGAGCTGTTTTTT. Its translation is CASSADRTSGGVLTGELFF.

This clonotype was counted ten times or more. The chain is built from TRBV6-6 and TRBJ1-4, with a weak D call TRBD1 (5 bases). The V gene lost 2 bases and the J gene lost 8 bases, with 6 bases spanning the gap. Germline lookup yields CDR1 MNHNY and CDR2 SVGAGI (reference sequence). The CDR3 length is 12 residues. The CDR3 reads CASSYGGEKLFF. The CDR3 nucleotides are TGTGCCAGCAGTTACGGGGGGGAAAAACTGTTTTTT.

This clonotype was recorded many times. The chain employs TRBV7-9 and TRBJ1-1, with a possible D match to TRBD1 (6 bases). The germline V and J ends were trimmed by 5 bases and 0 bases, with 19 bases remaining between them. This CDR3 region has 17 residues. Looked up from germline, CDR1 is SEHNR and CDR2 is FQNEAQ (reference sequence). The CDR3 sequence is CASSLWGGATMNTEAFF. The DNA for the CDR3 is TGTGCCAGCAGCCTCTGGGGGGGCGCAACCATGAACACTGAAGCTTTCTTT.

This clonotype was detected many times. V usage is TRBV21-1 and J usage is TRBJ1-2; the DNA was not used to check the table's D call, TRBD1. TRBV21-1 is labeled a pseudogene. The CDR3 totals 15 residues. The DNA of the CDR3 is TGTGCCAGCAGCTACAGGACAGGGGGAGGATATGGCTACACCTTC. This encodes CASSYRTGGGYGYTF.

V gene TRBV29-1 combines with J gene TRBJ1-1; the D is unclear. In germline, CDR1 is SQVTM, CDR2 ANQGSEA. Trimming removed 3 bases from V and 5 bases from J, with 13 bases in between. The length of the CDR3 is 13 residues. CDR3 sequence (DNA): TGCAGCGTTGATGCGGGTGTAGGGACTGAAGCTTTCTTT. Its translation is CSVDAGVGTEAFF. Supplemented by reference TRBV29-1 and TRBJ1-1, the full variable domain reads SAVISQKPSRDICQRGTSLTIQCQVDSQVTMMFWYRQQPGQSLTLIATANQGSEATYESGFVIDKFPISRPNLTFSTLTVSNMSPEDSSIYLCSVDAGVGTEAFFGQGTRLTVV.

This clonotype showed up just a few times. The chain joins TRBV7-3 to TRBJ2-1; D is tentatively TRBD1 or TRBD2 (5 bases each). The CDR3 has 16 residues. CDR1 is SGHTA, CDR2 FQGTGA, per germline. The ends were cut back, 2 bases at V and 1 base at J, with 12 bases in the middle. As DNA, the CDR3 is TGTGCCAGCAGCTTACAGGGACCAATTTCCTACAATGAGCAGTTCTTC. Its protein product is CASSLQGPISYNEQFF.

Remarks on this clonotype: A much larger clone is a single base away; this may be a read error. The rearrangement uses TRBV12-3 or TRBV12-4 and TRBJ1-2; no definite D call. V gave up 7 bases and J gave up 5 bases, with 14 bases separating them. The CDR3 totals 13 residues. CDR3 DNA: TGTGCCAGCACCCTCGTAGGGAAATATGGCTACACCTTC. Translated: CASTLVGKYGYTF.

This clonotype was seen many times. Here the CDR3 reads CASSSPVGGNTEAFF. The CDR3 DNA sequence: TGTGCCAGCAGCTCCCCAGTAGGCGGGAACACTGAAGCTTTCTTT. V usage is TRBV14 and J usage is TRBJ1-1; D remains ambiguous. From germline, CDR1 is SGHDN and CDR2 FVKESK. V lost 5 bases and J lost 1, with 14 bases in between. This CDR3 has 15 amino acids.

This clonotype was counted ten times or more. The V and J genes are TRBV5-4 and TRBJ1-5; D unclear. The V gene's germline CDR1 is SGHNT and CDR2 YYREEE (reference sequence). V gave up 3 bases and J gave up 0 bases, with 7 bases separating them. The CDR3 runs 14 residues. CDR3 coding DNA: TGTGCCAGCAGCTCGGACGGTAGCAATCAGCCCCAGCATTTT. It yields the protein CASSSDGSNQPQHF.

Many counts were recorded for this clonotype. The chain joins TRBV2 to TRBJ1-1; D not certain. CDR3 length: 17 amino acids. From germline, CDR1 is SNHLY and CDR2 FYNNEI. V was trimmed by 5 bases and J by 2 bases, leaving 21 bases between them. As DNA, the CDR3 is TGTGCCAGCAGTCCCCCAAGGATCATCCCCCCTAACACTGAAGCTTTCTTT. Translation gives CASSPPRIIPPNTEAFF.

This clonotype was picked up many times. The chain employs TRBV19 and TRBJ2-2; D remains ambiguous. There are 15 residues in the CDR3. Germline CDR1 is LNHDA and CDR2 is SQIVND (reference sequence). Between the trimmed V and J ends, which lost 5 bases and 1 base, there was a span of 11 bases. CDR3 DNA sequence: TGTGCCAGTAGTGTCTTCAGGTTGAACACCGGGGAGCTGTTTTTT. As protein: CASSVFRLNTGELFF.

The sample holds many counts of this clonotype. This chain links TRBV5-1 with TRBJ2-1; TRBD1 agrees at 7 bases. The CDR3 runs to 16 residues. V lost 1 base to trimming and J lost 3 bases; unmatched junction nucleotides: 7. Germline values: CDR1 SGHRS, CDR2 YFSETQ. CDR3 residues: CASSLRTGLVYNEQFF. For the CDR3, the DNA is TGCGCCAGCAGCTTGAGGACAGGCTTAGTCTACAATGAGCAGTTCTTC.

The sample holds many counts of this clonotype. This sequence joins TRBV9 and TRBJ1-6; D remains ambiguous. Trimming stripped 4 bases from V and 11 bases from J, with 16 bases between. The CDR3 has 14 residues. Germline CDR1 and CDR2: SGDLS and YYNGEE. The CDR3 loop is CASSPLGRWAPLHF. The CDR3 bases are TGTGCCAGCAGCCCCTTGGGCCGCTGGGCACCCCTCCACTTT.